The text below deals with one T cell receptor beta chain. This clone was recorded a few times. Its specific antigen is unknown. Nothing much larger sits one base from this clone, and base qualities are not available. Donors were healthy HIV-negative adults with no recently reported acute infections or vaccinations. Every donor was a Caucasian adult residing in Nashville, Tennessee, USA. CD8 memory samples consisted of magnetically selected CD45RO+ cells combined with CCR7-negative CD45RA+ effector memory (TemRA) cells. Blood was obtained by leukapheresis, after which PBMCs were separated by Ficoll-Histopaque density gradient centrifugation and cryopreserved in liquid nitrogen vapor phase. Analytical flow cytometry was used to check the purity and quantity of every magnetically sorted T cell population. Genomic DNA was isolated from each sorted fraction and quantified by UV absorbance on a Nanodrop 2000c.

This entry is derived from a study of shared clonotypes between healthy human individuals (dated by TCRdb to between 2020 and 2021). Background for the entire study: The cohort included a few men and a couple of women between 18 and 49 years of age. Leukapheresis yielded between about 0.94 and 10 billion PBMCs per donor. Different laboratories and diverse techniques were used to prepare libraries and sequence TCR repertoires, to increase sequencing depth and limit assay-specific biases. For each donor, CD4 naive and CD4 memory were each given three plates, CD8 naive was given two plates, and CD8 memory was given one plate. To estimate repertoire size and how much clonotype sharing occurs between individuals, the study deeply sequenced the blood TCR repertoires of five or six healthy adults. Study-level results and caveats: About 5% of naive CD4, around 3.5% of naive CD8, approximately 2.2% of memory CD4, and around 0.4% of memory CD8 clonotypes were shared across several donors. Only blood was sampled, and tissue TCR repertoires likely differ from those in blood. Pairwise subsampling indicated that sequencing depth was expected to affect the degree of clonotype sharing among donors. Incomplete sequencing was indicated by rarefaction of sorted-subset datasets, despite the large sequencing depth. Estimated clonotype richness was generally larger for naive than for memory subsets. Clonotypes shared by all four sorted-subset donors showed higher generation probabilities than non-shared clonotypes. The genetic and exposure-history diversity represented was limited by the small number of donors.

Using the deep immunoSEQ assay, TCR CDR3 regions were amplified from genomic DNA by multiplex PCR. For each cell subset, the extracted genomic DNA was distributed evenly across all wells of several immunoSEQ 96-well plates, and each plate served as one replicate. For sorted subsets, approximately 200 ng of genomic DNA, equivalent to 25,000 to 35,000 T cell genomes, went into each replicate PCR. The purified libraries were quantified using a Qubit 3.0 fluorometer, sized with a Bioanalyzer 2100, and then quantified again using the KAPA Library Quantification kit. A separate single-read 150-cycle Illumina NextSeq 550 flow cell was used to sequence each immunoSEQ 96-well plate. In the paper's pipeline: The immunoSEQ output contained only junctional sequences without quality scores, so filtering could not match that applied to full-length reads. Sequences were annotated with PyIR, a Python wrapper for IgBLAST v1.9, using IMGT germline references to assign V/J genes and CDR3. Reads with weak V/J assignments (E-value above 1e-6), missing CDR3, stop codons, out-of-frame junctions, or ambiguous translated residues were removed. V3J clonotypes were defined by identical inferred V gene, J gene, and CDR3 amino acid sequence. To compute the percentage overlap between repertoires, the number of shared unique clonotypes was divided by the size of the smaller repertoire. Repertoire richness was assessed with RTK rarefaction, the Chao1 estimator, and Recon v2.1 estimates of unobserved clonotypes. For all TCRbeta clonotypes obtained by the gDNA method from a few donors, generation probabilities were computed with OLGA. TCRdb stores this immuneACCESS table with in-frame sequences only. Part of the clones is absent; in the studies checked, under half of the shortfall reflects unresolved V genes, and no reason is known for the rest. V and J calls plus clone size are reproduced from that table; the DNA served to infer D and trimming. The sample table lists about 120,000 clones, more than 65% of them with a count of one. Roughly 23% of the sample is held by the ten biggest clonotypes.

The specimen was memory CD8+ T cells sorted from blood. The cell subset or site label for this specimen denotes: CD45RO+ cells pooled with CCR7-negative TemRA cells. The clonotype was recovered from a woman aged 25-40 years in good health.

The CDR3 protein: CASSLGTTETQYF. Read as DNA, the sequence is TGTGCCAGCAGTTTAGGGACTACAGAGACCCAGTACTTC. The sequence joins TRBV27 to TRBJ2-5; 7 of the junction bases match TRBD2. V has 2 bases trimmed and J has 4 bases trimmed; junction bases matching no gene number 1. CDR1 and CDR2 were assigned from the germline V gene (reference sequence) as MNHEY and SMNVEV. The CDR3 covers 13 residues, taking in both the cysteine and the phenylalanine. Only the CDR3 part of the read is kept: 39 bases, read in frame from the first base.